This T cell receptor beta chain came from a study of metastatic and nonmetastatic thyroid tumors. Study context: Samples came from malignant and benign thyroid patients, and repertoires were compared across blood and tumor or nodule tissue. General study points: The study reportedly found significantly higher TCR beta diversity in malignant thyroid tumors than benign nodules, in blood and tumor.

TCRdb reanalyzed the PCR reads with MiXCR. The table includes tens of thousands of clones, around 31% detected once. CDR1 and CDR2 (germline): MDHEN, SYDVKM. V lost 5 bases and J lost 11; bases outside the gene matches: 10. The CDR3 consists of 13 residues. Every patient underwent thyroid surgery untreated. This clone was picked up a small number of times. Its specificity is not known. Sequencing was done on a sample of tumor tissue. V usage is TRBV28 and J usage is TRBJ1-1, with 8 bases identical to TRBD1. The clonotype originates from a female donor with papillary thyroid cancer or a benign thyroid nodule (not recorded which). Some clones in this sample may be carry-over from other donors' samples. CDR3 DNA sequence: TGTGCCAGCAGTATTTCAGGGGGCGCGTACGCTTTCTTT. Translation gives CASSISGGAYAFF.